The clone carrying this T cell receptor beta chain occurred once. Antigen: not known. This CDR3 contains 16 residues. Per germline, CDR1 SGHNT and CDR2 YYREEE (reference sequence). V was pared by 0 bases and J by 6 bases, with 15 bases between. The sample comes from a study of cytomegalovirus exposure and HLA in healthy donors. Whole-study results and caveats: According to a later analysis, most TCR beta chains associated with CMV appeared HLA-restricted. Fewer N-insertions (relative to the roughly 700-donor mean) were reportedly seen in an Asian-associated ancestry cluster in a later analysis.

With 60 Vbeta and 13 Jbeta primers, the PCR was carried out. The data were produced by immunoSEQ multiplex PCR, yet TCRdb's version contains in-frame clones alone and is incomplete. The profile shows about 190,000 clones, roughly 80% of them singletons. V and J are TRBV5-4 and TRBJ2-2; D is perhaps TRBD1 (5 bases). This receptor was obtained from a woman in her 30s in good health and CMV-seropositive. Sequenced sample: PBMCs. The CDR3 region is CASSLEGLVWAGELFF. As DNA, the CDR3 is TGTGCCAGCAGCTTGGAGGGGCTAGTTTGGGCCGGGGAGCTGTTTTTT.